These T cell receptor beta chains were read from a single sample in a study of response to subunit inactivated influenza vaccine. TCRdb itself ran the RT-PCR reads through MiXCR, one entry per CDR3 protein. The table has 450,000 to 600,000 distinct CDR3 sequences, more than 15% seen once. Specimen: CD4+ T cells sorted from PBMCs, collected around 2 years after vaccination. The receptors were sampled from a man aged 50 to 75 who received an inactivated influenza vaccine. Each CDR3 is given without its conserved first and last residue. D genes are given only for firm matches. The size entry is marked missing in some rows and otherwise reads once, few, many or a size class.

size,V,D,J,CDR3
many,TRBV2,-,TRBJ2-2,ASSNGGGELF
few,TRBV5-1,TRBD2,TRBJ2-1,ASRLADSYNEQF
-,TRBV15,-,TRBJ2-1,ATSRDGGDSYNEQF
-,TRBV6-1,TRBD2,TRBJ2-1,ASTTGSAGAYNEQF
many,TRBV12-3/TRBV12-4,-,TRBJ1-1,ASSLTGGESLVSEAF
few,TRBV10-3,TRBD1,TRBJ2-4,AISVGTGENIQY
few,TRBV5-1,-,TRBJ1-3,ASSLTGTNTGNTIY
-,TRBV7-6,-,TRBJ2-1,ASSLRAVANSYNEQF
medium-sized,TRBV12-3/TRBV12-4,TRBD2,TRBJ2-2,ASSFRVGGVAGELF
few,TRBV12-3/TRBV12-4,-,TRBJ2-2,ASWRRVTGELF
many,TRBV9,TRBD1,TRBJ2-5,ASSVQGTGGQETQY
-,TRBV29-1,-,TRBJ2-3,SVETRGENPDTQY
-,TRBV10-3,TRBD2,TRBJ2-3,AISPSGSATDTQY
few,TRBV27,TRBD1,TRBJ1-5,ASRLQGANNQPQH
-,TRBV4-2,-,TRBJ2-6,ASSQTPGGRGMRSGANVLT
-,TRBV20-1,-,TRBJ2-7,SAQRDPNYEQY
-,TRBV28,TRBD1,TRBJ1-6,ASRKQGNGISPLH
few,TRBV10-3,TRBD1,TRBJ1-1,AIKGQGAQDTEAF
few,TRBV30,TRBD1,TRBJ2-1,AWKLRGGLSSYNEQF
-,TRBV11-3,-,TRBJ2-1,ASSTLASEQF
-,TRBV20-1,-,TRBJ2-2,SAVLTGELF
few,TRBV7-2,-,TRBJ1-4,ASSPDLGSTEKLF
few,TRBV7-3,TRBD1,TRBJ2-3,ASSSTGTGADTQY